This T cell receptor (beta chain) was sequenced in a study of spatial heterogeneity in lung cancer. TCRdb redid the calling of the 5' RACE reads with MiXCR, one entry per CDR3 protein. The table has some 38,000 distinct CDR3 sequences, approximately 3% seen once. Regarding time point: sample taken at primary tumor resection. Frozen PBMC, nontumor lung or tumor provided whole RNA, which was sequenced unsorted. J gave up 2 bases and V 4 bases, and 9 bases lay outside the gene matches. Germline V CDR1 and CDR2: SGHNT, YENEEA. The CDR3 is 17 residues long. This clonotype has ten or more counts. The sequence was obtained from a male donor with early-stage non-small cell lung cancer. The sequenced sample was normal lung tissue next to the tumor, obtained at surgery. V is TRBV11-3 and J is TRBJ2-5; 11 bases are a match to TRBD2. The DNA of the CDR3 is TGTGCCAGCAGCTCCGGTCTAGCGGGAGGTGGACAAGAGACCCAGTACTTC. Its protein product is CASSSGLAGGGQETQYF. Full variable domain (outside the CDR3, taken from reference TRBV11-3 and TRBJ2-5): EAGVVQSPRYKIIEKKQPVAFWCNPISGHNTLYWYLQNLGQGPELLIRYENEEAVDDSQLPKDRFSAERLKGVDSTLKIQPAELGDSAVYLCASSSGLAGGGQETQYFGPGTRLLVL.